A single sample is the source of the 27 T cell receptor beta chains below, sequenced in a study of monozygotic twins with inflammatory bowel disease. After re-calling the 5' RACE reads, TCRdb lists one entry per CDR3 protein, DNA absent. This sample contains 420,000 or so distinct CDR3 sequences. Material for sequencing was blood. These receptors originate from a human donor with ulcerative colitis or Crohn's disease, or a healthy co-twin of an affected twin (not recorded which).

The rearrangement links TRBV6-2 or TRBV6-3 to TRBJ1-1; without DNA, the TCRdb call of TRBD1 cannot be checked. The CDR3 runs 13 residues. Germline V gene lookup returns CDR1 MNHEY and CDR2 SVGEGT. This CDR3 reads CASKGTVITEAFF.

J is TRBJ2-1 and V is TRBV5-4; as DNA is missing, the TRBD2 call by TCRdb cannot be tested. CDR1 is SGHNT and CDR2 is YYREEE in the germline V gene (reference sequence). The CDR3 sequence is 17 residues long. CDR3: CASSSGLAGGRGGEQFF.

The chain employs TRBV3-1 and TRBJ1-2. Germline CDR1 and CDR2: LGHDT and YNNKEL (reference sequence). This CDR3 contains 14 residues. The CDR3 spells CASSQELDDYGYTF. Variable domain in full (rest from reference TRBV3-1 and TRBJ1-2): DTAVSQTPKYLVTQMGNDKSIKCEQNLGHDTMYWYKQDSKKFLKIMFSYNNKELIINETVPNRFSPKSPDKAHLNLHINSLELGDSAVYFCASSQELDDYGYTFGSGTRLTVV.

The V and J genes are TRBV5-1 and TRBJ2-5; there is no DNA to check the TCRdb D call of TRBD2. The CDR3 extends over 15 amino acids. Germline CDR1 is SGHRS and CDR2 is YFSETQ. The CDR3: CASSARTSGKETQYF.

The CDR3 sequence is CSVGQGISNEKLFF. The rearrangement uses TRBV29-1 and TRBJ1-4; there is no DNA to check the TCRdb D call of TRBD1. Germline V lookup: CDR1 SQVTM, CDR2 ANQGSEA. CDR3 size: 14 residues.

The chain combines TRBV2 with TRBJ2-7; TCRdb lists TRBD2, though no DNA is available to test this call. Germline CDR1 is SNHLY and CDR2 is FYNNEI. The CDR3 consists of 15 residues. CDR3 sequence reads: CASIRRLAESWEQYF.

The CDR3 spells CSVSRPTDTQYF. The chain combines TRBV29-1 with TRBJ2-3. CDR1 is SQVTM, CDR2 ANQGSEA, per germline. There are 12 residues in the CDR3.

The V and J genes are TRBV7-2 and TRBJ2-3; the TCRdb call, TRBD1, lacks DNA for checking. In germline, CDR1 is SGHTA, CDR2 FQGNSA. This CDR3 comprises 16 residues. This chain's CDR3 is CASLGLRDSYTDTQYF.

This chain uses TRBV20-1 with TRBJ1-1. The CDR3 covers 16 residues. Germline V gene lookup returns CDR1 DFQATT and CDR2 SNEGSKA (reference sequence). CDR3 loop: CSAREIGGVRLAEAFF.

The V call is TRBV18, the J call TRBJ1-1; the D call of TRBD1 rests on TCRdb alone, since no DNA is present to check it. The CDR3 is 14 amino acids. Per the germline V gene, CDR1 is KGHSH and CDR2 is LQKENI. CDR3 loop: CASSDRGGNTEAFF.

The chain recombines TRBV7-2 with TRBJ2-2; the TCRdb D gene call, TRBD1, has no DNA to confirm it. Germline V gene lookup returns CDR1 SGHTA and CDR2 FQGNSA. The CDR3 is made up of 16 amino acids. The chain's CDR3 is CASSLFRGQNTGELFF.

CDR3 amino acids: CASSSPPRAQQPQHF. The chain combines TRBV28 with TRBJ1-5; TCRdb outputs TRBD1, but without DNA this stays unchecked. Germline CDR1 and CDR2: MDHEN and SYDVKM. This CDR3 is built from 15 residues.

The chain is built from TRBV29-1 and TRBJ2-7; the TCRdb D gene call, TRBD1, has no DNA to confirm it. The CDR3 spans 11 residues. CDR1 and CDR2 (germline): SQVTM, ANQGSEA. The CDR3 protein is CSVVGGGWQYF.

The chain recombines TRBV3-1 with TRBJ2-1; the D gene TCRdb calls, TRBD1, cannot be checked with no DNA. The germline CDR1 and CDR2 sequences are LGHDT and YNNKEL (reference sequence). CDR3 length equals 15 residues. This CDR3 reads CASRPMGQGGNEQFF.

The chain recombines TRBV5-1 with TRBJ1-1. This CDR3 comprises 14 residues. Germline V gives CDR1 SGHRS, CDR2 YFSETQ. CDR3 protein: CASSFRDSNTEAFF. The full variable domain, rest sourced from reference TRBV5-1 and TRBJ1-1, is KAGVTQTPRYLIKTRGQQVTLSCSPISGHRSVSWYQQTPGQGLQFLFEYFSETQRNKGNFPGRFSGRQFSNSRSEMNVSTLELGDSALYLCASSFRDSNTEAFFGQGTRLTVV.

This CDR3 reads CASSLLSGLHTDTQYF. The V gene is TRBV5-1, the J gene TRBJ2-3; TCRdb's D gene call, TRBD2, goes unchecked for lack of DNA. Per the germline V gene, CDR1 is SGHRS and CDR2 is YFSETQ. This CDR3 has 16 residues.

CDR3 sequence: CASSLAGSTQETQYF. The chain couples TRBV5-1 to TRBJ2-5; TCRdb's D gene call, TRBD2, goes unchecked for lack of DNA. CDR3 length equals 15 residues. Germline V gives CDR1 SGHRS, CDR2 YFSETQ. Based on the CDR3 plus reference TRBV5-1 and TRBJ2-5, the full variable domain is KAGVTQTPRYLIKTRGQQVTLSCSPISGHRSVSWYQQTPGQGLQFLFEYFSETQRNKGNFPGRFSGRQFSNSRSEMNVSTLELGDSALYLCASSLAGSTQETQYFGPGTRLLVL.

V gene TRBV7-6 combines with J gene TRBJ2-1; TCRdb calls TRBD1, which cannot be checked without DNA. This CDR3 has 16 amino acids. Germline V CDR1 and CDR2: SGHVS, FNYEAQ. This CDR3 reads CASSYRQGSSYNEQFF. Looking up the rest from reference TRBV7-6 and TRBJ2-1 gives the full variable domain: GAGVSQSPRYKVTKRGQDVALRCDPISGHVSLYWYRQALGQGPEFLTYFNYEAQQDKSGLPNDRFSAERPEGSISTLTIQRTEQRDSAMYRCASSYRQGSSYNEQFFGPGTRLTVL.

The rearrangement links TRBV7-2 to TRBJ2-7; TCRdb lists TRBD2, though no DNA is available to test this call. Germline assignment: CDR1 SGHTA and CDR2 FQGNSA. The CDR3 has 15 residues. CDR3 protein: CASSGRAGGSYEQYF. Using reference TRBV7-2 and TRBJ2-7 for the parts outside the CDR3, the full variable domain is GAGVSQSPSNKVTEKGKDVELRCDPISGHTALYWYRQSLGQGLEFLIYFQGNSAPDKSGLPSDRFSAERTGGSVSTLTIQRTQQEDSAVYLCASSGRAGGSYEQYFGPGTRLTVT.

CDR3 protein: CASSLDQVYGYTF. The rearrangement joins TRBV11-2 to TRBJ1-2. CDR3 length: 13 amino acids. Germline-derived CDR1 and CDR2 are SGHAT and FQNNGV.

V and J are TRBV7-9 and TRBJ2-5; with no DNA, the TCRdb D assignment of TRBD1 cannot be verified. Germline V CDR1 and CDR2: SEHNR, FQNEAQ (reference sequence). This CDR3 is 17 amino acids long. The CDR3 reads CASSLGVGALGKETQYF.

This chain connects TRBV12-3 or TRBV12-4 to TRBJ2-1; TCRdb's D call, TRBD2, is unchecked because there is no DNA. CDR3 length: 14 amino acids. CDR3 amino acids: CASSLLLAGNEQFF.

This chain joins TRBV24-1 and TRBJ2-7. The germline V gene encodes CDR1 KGHDR and CDR2 SFDVKD. The length of the CDR3 is 13 residues. This chain's CDR3 is CATSDLLEDEQYF.

The rearrangement joins TRBV5-1 to TRBJ1-2; TCRdb reports TRBD1, a call that lacks DNA to check it against. The germline V gene encodes CDR1 SGHRS and CDR2 YFSETQ. The CDR3 length is 13 residues. The CDR3 region is CASSEPGQMGYTF. Full variable domain (rest looked up from reference TRBV5-1 and TRBJ1-2): KAGVTQTPRYLIKTRGQQVTLSCSPISGHRSVSWYQQTPGQGLQFLFEYFSETQRNKGNFPGRFSGRQFSNSRSEMNVSTLELGDSALYLCASSEPGQMGYTFGSGTRLTVV.

The chain carries TRBV29-1 and TRBJ2-5; TCRdb's D gene call, TRBD1, goes unchecked for lack of DNA. Germline V gene data show CDR1 as SQVTM and CDR2 as ANQGSEA. The CDR3 sequence is 14 residues long. The CDR3 is CSGQRGANQETQYF.

This sequence joins TRBV27 and TRBJ1-6; TCRdb selects TRBD1, and the lack of DNA leaves this call unchecked. The length of the CDR3 is 16 residues. Germline loops: CDR1 MNHEY, CDR2 SMNVEV (reference sequence). CDR3 protein: CASSLDPTGRNSPLHF.

V gene TRBV3-1 combines with J gene TRBJ2-1; the TRBD1 assignment by TCRdb is unverifiable without DNA. CDR1 and CDR2 from the germline V gene are LGHDT and YNNKEL (reference sequence). There are 14 residues in the CDR3. CDR3 in amino acids: CASSPGQGHNEQFF.